This T cell receptor beta chain was sequenced for a study of shared clonotypes between healthy human individuals. Points from the study as a whole: Among donors, sharing of clonotypes was expected to be affected by sequencing depth. Clonotype sharing across a few donors was observed for 5% to 6.5% of naive CD4 clonotypes.

The length of the CDR3 is 12 residues. Germline assignment: CDR1 ENHRY and CDR2 SYGVKD. The V end was cut by 8 bases, the J end by 2 bases, with 9 bases between. Note on this clone: What it binds is not known.

The material for each subset, its genomic DNA, was split evenly across several immunoSEQ plates. Sequenced by immunoSEQ multiplex PCR; TCRdb stores in-frame clones only, minus some. The data show roughly 2.5 million clones, 90% to 95% seen once. This chain links TRBV10-3 with TRBJ1-2; possibly TRBD1 for D (5 bases). This TCR came from a man between 18 and 29 years old in good health. The sequenced material came from naive CD4+ T cells sorted from blood. Sample subset: CD45RA+ positively selected. CDR3 sequence reads: CAILDRNYGYTF. Here the CDR3 DNA reads TGTGCCATCCTAGACAGAAACTATGGCTACACCTTC.